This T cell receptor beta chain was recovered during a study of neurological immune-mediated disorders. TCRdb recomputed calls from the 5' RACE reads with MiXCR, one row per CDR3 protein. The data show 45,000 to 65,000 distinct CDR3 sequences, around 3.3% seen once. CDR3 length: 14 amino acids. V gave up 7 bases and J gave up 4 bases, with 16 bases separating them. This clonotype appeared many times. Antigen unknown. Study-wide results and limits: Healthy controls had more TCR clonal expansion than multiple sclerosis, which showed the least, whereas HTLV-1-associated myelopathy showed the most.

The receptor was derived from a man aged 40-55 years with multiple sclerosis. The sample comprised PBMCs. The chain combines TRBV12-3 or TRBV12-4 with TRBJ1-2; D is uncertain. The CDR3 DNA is TGTGCCAGCACCCCATCCGGGATCCCCTATGGCTACACCTTC. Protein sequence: CASTPSGIPYGYTF.